The clone carrying this TCR beta chain was picked up many times. The antigen is not known. In the library, each TCR cDNA molecule bore its own unique molecular identifier. TCRdb itself ran the 5' RACE reads through MiXCR, one entry per CDR3 protein. The sample holds some 21,000 distinct CDR3 sequences, about 4.6% seen once. This entry comes from a study of spatial heterogeneity in lung cancer. Study as a whole: Averaged across combinations, each unique TCR and UMI pairing appeared more than ten times in raw reads, which were uncorrected. Broader study findings: Blood showed ubiquitous tumor TCRs more often at resection than at routine follow-up.

Described time point: sample taken at primary tumor resection. Unsorted whole RNA of tumor, nontumor lung or frozen PBMC was sequenced. The donor population consisted of about 75 patients with untreated, early-stage non-small cell lung cancer. V lost 0 bases and J 0 bases, leaving 4 bases between the germline ends. CDR3 size: 15 residues. CDR1 and CDR2 from the germline V gene are SGDLS and YYNGEE. This TCR was sampled from a male donor with early-stage non-small cell lung cancer. The V and J genes are TRBV9 and TRBJ2-6; D uncertain. The sequencing here drew on PBMCs, taken at surgery. The chain's CDR3 is CASSVAGSGANVLTF. CDR3 nucleotide sequence: TGTGCCAGCAGCGTAGCGGGCTCTGGGGCCAACGTCCTGACTTTC.